One and the same sample provided the 18 T cell receptor beta chains below, sequenced in a study of blood T cell repertoires in COVID-19. Some clones are missing from TCRdb's copy, which holds only in-frame ones; the method was immunoSEQ multiplex PCR. The table has about 130,000 clones, 80% to 90% seen once; the top ten hold 2% to 3%. Sequencing input: peripheral blood. The receptor set was obtained from a man aged 45 to 65 with active COVID-19.

The chain uses TRBV12-2 and TRBJ1-1. TRBV12-2 is a documented pseudogene. This CDR3 is built from 15 residues. CDR3: CASRLVGGMNTEAFF. CDR3 sequence (DNA): TGTGCAAGTCGCTTAGTTGGCGGCATGAACACTGAAGCTTTCTTT.

In its sample, this clone was seen many times. CDR3 residues: CASGPGLENTGELFF. DNA for the CDR3: TGTGCCAGCGGTCCGGGACTAGAAAACACCGGGGAGCTGTTTTTT. The rearrangement uses TRBV2 and TRBJ2-2; TRBD2 matches at 8 bases. This CDR3 comprises 15 residues. The V gene end was trimmed by 8 bases and the J gene end by 2 bases; junction bases not matched to a gene: 7. In germline, CDR1 is SNHLY, CDR2 FYNNEI.

This chain links TRBV6-1 with TRBJ1-1; the D gene is possibly TRBD1 (5 bases). The V end lost 2 bases, the J end lost 1 base, and 14 bases lay between the germline ends. This CDR3 is 16 amino acids long. Germline V lookup: CDR1 MNHNS, CDR2 SASEGT. The CDR3 loop reads CASSESAGRWNTEAFF. The CDR3 DNA is TGTGCCAGCAGTGAAAGTGCGGGGCGGTGGAACACTGAAGCTTTCTTT.

The chain carries TRBV2 and TRBJ1-2, with 8 bases fitting TRBD1. This CDR3 is built from 14 residues. J was trimmed by 2 bases and V by 6 bases; bases with no gene match: 5. Germline V gene data show CDR1 as SNHLY and CDR2 as FYNNEI. The CDR3 region has the DNA TGTGCCAGCAGCCGACAGGGGACGAACTATGGCTACACCTTC. Translation: CASSRQGTNYGYTF. Based on the CDR3 plus reference TRBV2 and TRBJ1-2, the full variable domain is EPEVTQTPSHQVTQMGQEVILRCVPISNHLYFYWYRQILGQKVEFLVSFYNNEISEKSEIFDDQFSVERPDGSNFTLKIRSTKLEDSAMYFCASSRQGTNYGYTFGSGTRLTVV.

The chain links TRBV10-3 to TRBJ1-1; a possible D gene is TRBD1 (5 bases). Per germline, CDR1 ENHRY and CDR2 SYGVKD. Trimming removed 10 bases at V and 1 base at J, with 13 bases between. This CDR3 has 13 amino acids. The CDR3 spells CATGDSKNTEAFF. The CDR3 DNA follows: TGTGCCACAGGCGACAGCAAGAACACTGAAGCTTTCTTT.

This rearrangement joins TRBV18 to TRBJ1-3; tentatively, D is TRBD1 (6 bases). V was shortened by 3 bases and J by 4 bases, with 13 bases between the two germline ends. This CDR3 comprises 15 residues. Per germline, CDR1 KGHSH and CDR2 LQKENI. The CDR3 sequence is CASSPDRSKGNTIYF. For the CDR3, the DNA is TGTGCCAGCTCACCCGACAGGTCTAAAGGAAACACCATATATTTT.

This chain uses TRBV3-1 (or the pseudogene TRBV3-2) with TRBJ2-5; 10 bases fit TRBD2. Germline values: CDR1 LGHDT, CDR2 YNNKEL (reference sequence). Trimming removed 0 bases from V and 2 bases from J; junction bases left unmatched: 12. CDR3 length: 19 amino acids. The DNA of the CDR3 is TGTGCCAGCAGCCAAGACAGAGCGGGGGGGGCGTTCCGTCAAGAGACCCAGTACTTC. Its protein is CASSQDRAGGAFRQETQYF.

This chain connects TRBV5-1 to TRBJ2-3; 7 positions match TRBD1. CDR3 length equals 12 residues. The trim removed 4 bases at V and 10 bases at J, leaving 6 bases unmatched. Germline V gene lookup returns CDR1 SGHRS and CDR2 YFSETQ. The CDR3 DNA reads as TGCGCCAGCAGCGTGACAGGGTTGCCGCAGTATTTT. Protein product: CASSVTGLPQYF.

This chain connects TRBV2 to TRBJ2-5; 8 bases fit TRBD1. Trimming removed 6 bases from V and 3 bases from J; junction bases left unmatched: 15. The germline V gene has CDR1 SNHLY and CDR2 FYNNEI. The CDR3 is 17 residues long. The CDR3 DNA follows: TGTGCCAGCAGACTCACTAACTCGTTGGACAGGGAAGAGACCCAGTACTTC. Its translation: CASRLTNSLDREETQYF.

The V gene is TRBV12-3 or TRBV12-4, the J gene TRBJ2-1; D may be TRBD2 (5 bases). V dropped 4 bases and J dropped 10 bases, with 8 bases sitting between them. This CDR3 contains 11 residues. The CDR3 DNA reads TGTGCCAGCAGTTCGGGCGGGGAGCAGTTCTTC. Amino acids: CASSSGGEQFF.

The rearrangement uses TRBV15 and TRBJ2-7; 7 nucleotides match TRBD2. Germline trimming cut 4 bases from V and 5 bases from J; bases unmatched to any gene: 8. CDR3 length equals 14 residues. Germline V CDR1 and CDR2: LNHNV, YYDKDF (reference sequence). The CDR3 reads CATSTVGGGNEQYF. CDR3 in DNA: TGTGCCACCAGCACCGTCGGGGGAGGGAACGAGCAGTACTTC.

This rearrangement joins TRBV7-2 to TRBJ1-4, with TRBD1 as a possible D gene (6 bases). CDR1 is SGHTA, CDR2 FQGNSA, per germline. V lost 0 bases to trimming and J lost 8 bases, with 13 bases between them. The CDR3 totals 15 residues. The DNA of the CDR3 is TGTGCCAGCAGCTTAGCTGCCAGGGGCGAAGAAAAACTGTTTTTT. It codes for CASSLAARGEEKLFF.

The CDR3 nucleotides are TGTGCCACCAGCACCAGCCTAAGGGGCAGGGGAGTTGCAGATACGCAGTATTTT. Protein: CATSTSLRGRGVADTQYF. The V gene is TRBV15, the J gene TRBJ2-3; the D gene is possibly TRBD1 (6 bases). Trimming removed 4 bases from V and 4 bases from J, with 24 bases in between. The CDR3 sequence is 18 residues long. Germline-derived CDR1 and CDR2 are LNHNV and YYDKDF (reference sequence).

The chain combines TRBV6-6 with TRBJ1-3; D not resolved. The germline V and J ends were trimmed by 2 bases and 4 bases, with 9 bases remaining between them. Per germline, CDR1 MNHNY and CDR2 SVGAGI (reference sequence). CDR3 size: 14 residues. The CDR3 loop is CASSYGGSGNTIYF. The CDR3 DNA is TGTGCCAGCAGTTACGGAGGGTCAGGAAACACCATATATTTT.

V and J are TRBV6-5 and TRBJ1-1, with D maybe TRBD1 (5 bases). Trimming shortened V by 6 bases and J by 0 bases, and 5 bases separated the two germline ends. CDR3 length: 12 residues. The germline CDR1 and CDR2 sequences are MNHEY and SVGAGI. This CDR3 is CASRTVNTEAFF. The CDR3 coding sequence is TGTGCCAGCAGGACAGTGAACACTGAAGCTTTCTTT.

The chain combines TRBV4-1 with TRBJ1-1, with D unresolved. Germline V lookup: CDR1 MGHRA, CDR2 YSYEKL. The CDR3 contains 13 residues. V lost 0 bases, J lost 10 bases, and 12 bases lay in between. Here the CDR3 DNA reads TGCGCCAGCAGCCAAGATCAACTAGGGAGAGCTTTCTTT. It is translated as CASSQDQLGRAFF.

This chain connects TRBV30 to TRBJ2-6, with TRBD1 as a possible D gene (6 bases). This CDR3 has 14 amino acids. Deletions cut 3 bases from V and 4 bases from J, with 10 bases between. Germline loops: CDR1 GTSNPN, CDR2 SVGIG (reference sequence). The CDR3, as DNA: TGTGCCTGGAGACAGGGAAGAGGGGCCAACGTCCTGACTTTC. Encoded protein: CAWRQGRGANVLTF.

The CDR3 loop reads CASSPRGNSYNEQFF. CDR3 sequence (DNA): TGTGCCAGCTCACCTAGAGGGAACTCCTACAATGAGCAGTTCTTC. The chain links TRBV18 to TRBJ2-1; maybe TRBD2 (5 bases). CDR1 and CDR2 (germline): KGHSH, LQKENI. V lost 3 bases and J lost 0, with 9 bases in between. The CDR3 runs to 15 residues.